Listed here is a single T cell receptor beta chain. Trimming at V came to 4 bases and at J to 7 bases, leaving 9 bases not matched to a gene. Germline assignment: CDR1 DFQATT and CDR2 SNEGSKA (reference sequence). CDR3 length equals 14 residues. These data come from a study of T cells after yellow fever vaccination. Universal primer sites and UMIs were introduced during 5'RACE template-switching synthesis of TCR cDNA. TCRdb reprocessed the 5' RACE reads via MiXCR and lists one record per CDR3 protein. The profile shows 610,000 or so distinct CDR3 sequences, roughly 12% of them singletons. This chain joins TRBV20-1 and TRBJ2-1, with TRBD2 matching over 8 bases. The sequencing used PBMCs, collected on the day of the yellow fever booster vaccination. This clonotype originated in a young man who received the YFV17D yellow fever vaccine. The DNA for the CDR3 is TGCAGTGCTATACCGGGACTAGGGGTGAATGAGCAGTTCTTC. Protein product: CSAIPGLGVNEQFF.